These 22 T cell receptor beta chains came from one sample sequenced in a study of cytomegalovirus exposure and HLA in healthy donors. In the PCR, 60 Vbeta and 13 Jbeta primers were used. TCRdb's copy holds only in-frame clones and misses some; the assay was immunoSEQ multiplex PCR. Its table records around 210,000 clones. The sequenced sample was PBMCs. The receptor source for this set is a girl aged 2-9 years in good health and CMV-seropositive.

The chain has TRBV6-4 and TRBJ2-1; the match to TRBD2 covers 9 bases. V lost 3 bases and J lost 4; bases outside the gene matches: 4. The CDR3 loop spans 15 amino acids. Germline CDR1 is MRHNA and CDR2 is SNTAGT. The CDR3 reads CASSERLAVYNEQFF. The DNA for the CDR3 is TGTGCCAGCAGTGAGCGACTAGCGGTTTACAATGAGCAGTTCTTC.

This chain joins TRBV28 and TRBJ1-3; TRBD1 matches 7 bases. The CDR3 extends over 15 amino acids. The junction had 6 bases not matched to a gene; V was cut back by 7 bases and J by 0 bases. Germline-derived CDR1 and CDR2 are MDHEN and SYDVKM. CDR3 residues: CASTKGAHSGNTIYF. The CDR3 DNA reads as TGTGCCAGCACCAAGGGGGCTCACTCTGGAAACACCATATATTTT.

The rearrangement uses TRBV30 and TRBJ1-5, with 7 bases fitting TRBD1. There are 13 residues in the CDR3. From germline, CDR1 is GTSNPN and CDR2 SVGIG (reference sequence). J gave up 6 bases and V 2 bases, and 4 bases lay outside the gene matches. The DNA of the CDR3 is TGTGCCTGGAGTTCACAGGGGAGTCAGCCCCAGCATTTT. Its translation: CAWSSQGSQPQHF. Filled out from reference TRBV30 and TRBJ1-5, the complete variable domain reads SQTIHQWPATLVQPVGSPLSLECTVEGTSNPNLYWYRQAAGRGLQLLFYSVGIGQISSEVPQNLSASRPQDRQFILSSKKLLLSDSGFYLCAWSSQGSQPQHFGDGTRLSIL.

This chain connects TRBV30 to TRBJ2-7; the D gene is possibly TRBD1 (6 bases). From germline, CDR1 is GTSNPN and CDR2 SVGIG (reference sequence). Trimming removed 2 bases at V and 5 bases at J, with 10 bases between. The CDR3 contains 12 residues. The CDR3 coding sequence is TGTGCCTGGAGTAAGGACAGCCACGAGCAGTACTTC. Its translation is CAWSKDSHEQYF.

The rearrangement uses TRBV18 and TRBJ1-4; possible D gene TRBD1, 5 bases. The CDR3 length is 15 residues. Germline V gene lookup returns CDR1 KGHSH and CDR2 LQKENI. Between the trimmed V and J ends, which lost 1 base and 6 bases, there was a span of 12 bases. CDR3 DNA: TGTGCCAGCTCACCACGTTCGGGGGGGGATGAAAAACTGTTTTTT. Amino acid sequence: CASSPRSGGDEKLFF.

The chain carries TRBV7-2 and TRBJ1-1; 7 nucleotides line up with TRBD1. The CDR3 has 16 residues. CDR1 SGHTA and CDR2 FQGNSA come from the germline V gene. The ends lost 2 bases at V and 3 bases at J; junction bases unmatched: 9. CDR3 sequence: CASSLSPTGFYTEAFF. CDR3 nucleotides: TGTGCCAGCAGCTTATCCCCGACAGGGTTCTACACTGAAGCTTTCTTT.

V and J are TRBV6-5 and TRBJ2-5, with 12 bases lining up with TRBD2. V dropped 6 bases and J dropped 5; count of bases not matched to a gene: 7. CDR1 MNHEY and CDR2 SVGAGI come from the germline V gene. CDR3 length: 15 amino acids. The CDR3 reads CASSLGGTSGETQYF. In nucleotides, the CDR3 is TGTGCCAGCAGCCTCGGAGGGACTAGCGGGGAGACCCAGTACTTC.

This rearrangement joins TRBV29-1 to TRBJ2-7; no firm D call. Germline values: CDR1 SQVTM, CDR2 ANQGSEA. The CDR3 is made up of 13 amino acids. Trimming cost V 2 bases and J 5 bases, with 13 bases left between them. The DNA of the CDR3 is TGCAGCGTTGAATATAATCGTCCGGACGAGCAGTACTTC. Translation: CSVEYNRPDEQYF.

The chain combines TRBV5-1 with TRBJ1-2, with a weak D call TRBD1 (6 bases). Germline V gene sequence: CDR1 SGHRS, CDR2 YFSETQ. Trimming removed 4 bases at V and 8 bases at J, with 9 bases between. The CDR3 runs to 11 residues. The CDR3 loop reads CASSLGGGYTF. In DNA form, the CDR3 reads TGCGCCAGCAGCCTAGGGGGAGGCTACACCTTC.

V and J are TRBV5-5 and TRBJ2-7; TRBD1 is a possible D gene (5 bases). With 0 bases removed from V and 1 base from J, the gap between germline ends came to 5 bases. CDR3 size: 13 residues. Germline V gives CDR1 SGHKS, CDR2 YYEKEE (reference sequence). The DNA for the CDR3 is TGTGCCAGCAGCTTGGACAGGTCCTACGAGCAGTACTTC. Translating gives CASSLDRSYEQYF.

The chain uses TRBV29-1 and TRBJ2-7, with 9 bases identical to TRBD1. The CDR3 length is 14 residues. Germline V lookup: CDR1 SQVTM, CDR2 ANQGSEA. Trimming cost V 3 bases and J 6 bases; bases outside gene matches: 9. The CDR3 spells CSVDALGQGGEQYF. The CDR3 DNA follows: TGCAGCGTTGACGCGTTGGGACAGGGAGGCGAGCAGTACTTC.

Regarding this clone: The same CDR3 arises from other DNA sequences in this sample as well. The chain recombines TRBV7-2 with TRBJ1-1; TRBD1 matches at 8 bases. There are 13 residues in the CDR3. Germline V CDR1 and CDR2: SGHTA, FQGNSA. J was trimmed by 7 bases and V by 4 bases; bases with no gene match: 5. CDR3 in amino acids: CASSSTGGLEAFF. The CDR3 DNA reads TGTGCCAGCAGCTCCACAGGGGGGCTTGAAGCTTTCTTT.

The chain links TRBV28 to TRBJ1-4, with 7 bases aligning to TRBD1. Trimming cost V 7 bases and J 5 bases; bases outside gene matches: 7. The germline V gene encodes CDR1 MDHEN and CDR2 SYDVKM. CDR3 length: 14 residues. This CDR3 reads CASISGTVNEKLFF. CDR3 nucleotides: TGTGCCAGCATCTCCGGGACAGTAAATGAAAAACTGTTTTTT.

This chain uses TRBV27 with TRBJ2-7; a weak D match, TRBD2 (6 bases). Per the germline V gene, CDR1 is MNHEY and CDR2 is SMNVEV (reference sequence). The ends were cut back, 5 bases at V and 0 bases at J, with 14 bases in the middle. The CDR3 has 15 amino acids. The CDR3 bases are TGTGCCAGCAGTGGCGATGGGGGGAGCTCCTACGAGCAGTACTTC. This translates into CASSGDGGSSYEQYF.

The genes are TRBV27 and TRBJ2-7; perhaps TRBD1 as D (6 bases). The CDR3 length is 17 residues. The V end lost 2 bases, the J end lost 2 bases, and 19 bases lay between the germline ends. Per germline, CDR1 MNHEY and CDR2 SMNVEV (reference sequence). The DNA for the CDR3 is TGTGCCAGCAGTTTAAGGGGGAGCCGACTTCCTCCCTACGAGCAGTACTTC. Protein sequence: CASSLRGSRLPPYEQYF.

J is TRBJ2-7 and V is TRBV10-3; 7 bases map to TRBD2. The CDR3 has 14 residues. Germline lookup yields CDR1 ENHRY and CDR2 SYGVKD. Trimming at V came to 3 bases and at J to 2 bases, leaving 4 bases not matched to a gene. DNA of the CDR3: TGTGCCATCAGTGACACTAGCGAAACCTACGAGCAGTACTTC. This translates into CAISDTSETYEQYF.

CDR3 sequence reads: CASSLTTGRREKLFF. CDR3 in DNA: TGTGCCAGCAGTTTAACGACAGGGCGAAGGGAAAAACTGTTTTTT. This chain links TRBV28 with TRBJ1-4; 7 bases agree with TRBD1. Germline V gene data show CDR1 as MDHEN and CDR2 as SYDVKM. J gave up 8 bases and V 2 bases, and 8 bases lay outside the gene matches. The CDR3 spans 15 residues.

The CDR3 here is CASSSTPQVEQYF. The CDR3 DNA is TGTGCCAGCAGTTCAACCCCCCAGGTAGAGCAGTACTTC. The chain carries TRBV28 and TRBJ2-7; the D is unclear. Germline assignment: CDR1 MDHEN and CDR2 SYDVKM. Trimming removed 4 bases from V and 7 bases from J, with 14 bases in between. The CDR3 sequence is 13 residues long.

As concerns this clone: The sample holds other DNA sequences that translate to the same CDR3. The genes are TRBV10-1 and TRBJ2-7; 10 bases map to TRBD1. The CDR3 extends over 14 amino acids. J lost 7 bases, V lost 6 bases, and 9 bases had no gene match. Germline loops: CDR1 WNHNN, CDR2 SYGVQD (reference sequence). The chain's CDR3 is CASSSGQGTHEQYF. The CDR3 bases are TGCGCCAGCAGCTCGGGACAGGGGACCCATGAGCAGTACTTC.

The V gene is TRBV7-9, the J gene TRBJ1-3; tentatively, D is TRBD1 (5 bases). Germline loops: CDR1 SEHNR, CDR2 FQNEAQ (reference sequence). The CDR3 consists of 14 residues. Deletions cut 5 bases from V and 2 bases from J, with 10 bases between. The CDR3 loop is CASSPRAAGNTIYF. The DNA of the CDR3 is TGTGCCAGCAGCCCCAGGGCGGCTGGAAACACCATATATTTT.

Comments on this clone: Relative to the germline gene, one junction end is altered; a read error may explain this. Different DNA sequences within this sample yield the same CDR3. DNA for the CDR3: TGCGCCAGCAGTCCCTTATCTAGCTCCGGCGATGAGCAGTTCTTC. Amino acids: CASSPLSSSGDEQFF. This chain connects TRBV9 to TRBJ2-1; perhaps TRBD2 as D (5 bases). Germline-derived CDR1 and CDR2 are SGDLS and YYNGEE. The CDR3 covers 15 residues.

In nucleotides, the CDR3 is TGTGCCAGTAGTGTAAACAGGGCTGCTAATGAAAAACTGTTTTTT. Protein: CASSVNRAANEKLFF. V gene TRBV19 combines with J gene TRBJ1-4, with D tentatively TRBD1 (6 bases). Germline CDR1 and CDR2: LNHDA and SQIVND (reference sequence). The length of the CDR3 is 15 residues. Trimming removed 5 bases from V and 3 bases from J, with 13 bases in between.